What follows describes a single T cell receptor (beta chain). The entry originates in a study of sequential checkpoint blockade in melanoma. Specified treatment: randomized to nivolumab then ipilimumab (arm A) or the reverse (arm B). Data came from immunoSEQ multiplex PCR; TCRdb stores just in-frame clones and leaves some out. The sample gives approximately 7,000 clones, 28% of which show up once; roughly 21% is in the top ten. There are 16 residues in the CDR3. With 2 bases removed from V and 5 bases from J, the gap between germline ends came to 19 bases. Germline values: CDR1 GTSNPN, CDR2 SVGIG (reference sequence).

This TCR was recovered from a human donor with melanoma. The rearrangement joins TRBV30 to TRBJ1-5; tentatively, D is TRBD1 (5 bases). The specimen comprised tumor tissue (inferred from file names), sampled from a patient given nivolumab and ipilimumab in sequence. The CDR3 bases are TGTGCCTGGAGTCCCATTGGGGGAGTTCAGCATCAGCCCCAGCATTTT. Protein product: CAWSPIGGVQHQPQHF. Full variable domain (remainder filled in from reference TRBV30 and TRBJ1-5): SQTIHQWPATLVQPVGSPLSLECTVEGTSNPNLYWYRQAAGRGLQLLFYSVGIGQISSEVPQNLSASRPQDRQFILSSKKLLLSDSGFYLCAWSPIGGVQHQPQHFGDGTRLSIL.